This TCR beta chain was obtained from a study of shared clonotypes between healthy human individuals (dated by TCRdb to the early 2020s). Study-wide context: The cohort included a few men and a couple of women between 18 and 49 years of age. The study deeply sequenced blood TCR repertoires of about 5 healthy adults to estimate repertoire size and the extent of clonotype sharing between individuals. To increase sequencing depth and limit assay-specific biases, TCR repertoire library preparation and sequencing were carried out by different laboratories using diverse techniques. For each donor, CD4 naive and CD4 memory were each given three plates, CD8 naive was given two plates, and CD8 memory was given one plate. Leukapheresis yielded between about 0.94 and 9 billion PBMCs per donor.

Healthy HIV-negative adults with no recently reported acute infections or vaccinations were included as donors. Every donor was a Caucasian adult living in Nashville, Tennessee, USA. CD4+ T cells were enriched by magnetic negative selection, after which naive cells were positively selected on CD45RA and the negative fraction was taken as the memory subset. Blood was collected by leukapheresis, and PBMCs were isolated by Ficoll-Histopaque density gradient centrifugation and then cryopreserved in liquid nitrogen vapor phase. Analytical flow cytometry was used to check the purity and quantity of every magnetically sorted T cell population. Genomic DNA was isolated from every sorted fraction and measured by UV absorbance on a Nanodrop 2000c. Comments on this clone: The antigen it binds to is not known. Base qualities are not recorded, but no much larger clone differs from it by a single base.

Using the deep immunoSEQ assay, multiplex PCR amplified TCR CDR3 regions from genomic DNA. For each cell subset, the extracted genomic DNA was distributed evenly across all wells of several immunoSEQ 96-well plates, and each plate served as one replicate. For sorted subsets, each replicate PCR was loaded with 200 to 250 ng genomic DNA, equivalent to some 27,000 T cell genomes. The purified libraries were quantified using a Qubit 3.0 fluorometer, sized with a Bioanalyzer 2100, and then quantified again using the KAPA Library Quantification kit. Each immunoSEQ 96-well plate was sequenced on its own single-read 150-cycle Illumina NextSeq 550 flow cell. Per the original workflow: Because only junctional sequences without quality scores were contained in the immunoSEQ output, filtering matching that applied to full-length reads could not be performed. To assign V/J genes and CDR3, sequences were annotated against IMGT germline references using PyIR, a Python wrapper for IgBLAST v1.9. Reads with weak V/J assignments (E-value above 1e-6), missing CDR3, stop codons, out-of-frame junctions, or ambiguous translated residues were removed. V3J clonotypes were defined as sequences sharing the same inferred V gene, J gene, and CDR3 amino acid sequence. Percentage overlap between repertoires was computed as shared unique clonotypes divided by the size of the smaller repertoire. Repertoire richness was assessed with RTK rarefaction, the Chao1 estimator, and Recon v2.1 estimates of unobserved clonotypes. For all TCRbeta clonotypes obtained by the gDNA method from a few donors, generation probabilities were computed with OLGA. TCRdb provides this immuneACCESS table in a form limited to in-frame rearrangements. Some clones are lacking; in checked studies, under half of them reflect an unresolved V gene, and why the rest are absent is not known. Clonal size and the V and J genes are those of that table, whereas D and trimming came from the DNA. Present in this sample are around 700,000 clones, less than 80% of which were seen just once. The top ten clonotypes cover about 2% of the sample.

Relative to germline, V is missing 3 bases and J is missing 4 bases, with 8 bases of the junction outside any gene match. The germline V gene supplies CDR1 MDHEN and CDR2 SYDVKM. Inclusive of the bounding cysteine and phenylalanine, the CDR3 is 15 residues long. Only the CDR3 DNA is retained, 45 bases long and in frame from the first base. Findings and caveats that apply to the study as a whole: Only blood was sampled, and tissue TCR repertoires likely differ from those in blood. Pairwise subsampling led to the expectation that sequencing depth would affect the degree of clonotype sharing among donors. Larger estimated clonotype richness was generally found for naive subsets than for memory subsets. Compared with non-shared clonotypes, the clonotypes found in all four sorted-subset donors had higher generation probabilities. Incomplete sequencing was indicated by rarefaction of sorted-subset datasets, despite the large sequencing depth. Sharing across a few donors was observed for about 5% of naive CD4, less than 4% of naive CD8, about 2.3% of memory CD4, and roughly 0.4% of memory CD8 clonotypes. Because the study included only a small number of donors, the genetic and exposure-history diversity represented was limited.

The sequence was collected from a woman aged 30 to 39 in good health. The chain couples TRBV28 to TRBJ2-5; TRBD2 lines up with 7 middle nucleotides. The sample was memory CD4+ T cells sorted from blood. In the paper's terms, the cell subset or site label means: CD45RA-negative fraction. The DNA sequence is as follows: TGTGCCAGCAGTTTCAGTAGCGGGCCTCGAGAGACCCAGTACTTC. It translates as CASSFSSGPRETQYF.